The 30 T cell receptor beta chains given below trace back to one sample, sequenced in a study of blood T cell repertoires in COVID-19. Sequenced by immunoSEQ multiplex PCR; TCRdb stores in-frame clones only, minus some. The data contain roughly 290,000 clones, about nine tenths of them singletons. Sequencing was performed on peripheral blood. These receptors were collected from a woman aged 60 to 75 with acute or convalescent COVID-19.

V gene TRBV4-1 combines with J gene TRBJ2-5; 10 bases line up with TRBD2. The CDR3 is made up of 17 amino acids. With V trimmed by 4 bases and J by 1 base, 9 bases remained unmatched. The germline V gene encodes CDR1 MGHRA and CDR2 YSYEKL. The CDR3 bases are TGCGCCAGCAGCCCACTAGCGGGGAGGGACTTCCAAGAGACCCAGTACTTC. This sequence encodes CASSPLAGRDFQETQYF.

The chain joins TRBV4-1 to TRBJ1-1; 9 bases agree with TRBD1. Unmatched junction bases numbered 4, after V lost 1 base and J lost 7 bases. There are 14 residues in the CDR3. The germline V gene encodes CDR1 MGHRA and CDR2 YSYEKL. CDR3 in amino acids: CASSQVGQGYEAFF. CDR3 in DNA: TGCGCCAGCAGCCAAGTCGGACAGGGGTATGAAGCTTTCTTT.

This chain joins TRBV16 and TRBJ1-1; TRBD1 is a possible D gene (6 bases). This CDR3 spans 14 amino acids. Between the trimmed V and J ends, which lost 0 bases and 4 bases, there was a span of 9 bases. The germline V gene has CDR1 KGHSY and CDR2 FQNENV. This chain's CDR3 is CASSQSLGGTEAFF. As DNA, the CDR3 is TGTGCCAGCAGCCAATCGCTAGGGGGCACTGAAGCTTTCTTT.

The table lists this clone with a count of one. The CDR3 DNA reads TGTGCCAGCAGTTTATTGGCAGGCCGGGGCACTGAAGCTTTCTTT. Translating gives CASSLLAGRGTEAFF. V usage is TRBV28 and J usage is TRBJ1-1, with D unresolved. CDR1 is MDHEN, CDR2 SYDVKM, per germline. V was trimmed by 1 base and J by 4 bases, leaving 13 bases between them. CDR3 length equals 15 residues.

The gene calls are TRBV13 and TRBJ2-4, with D hard to call. CDR1 and CDR2 from the germline V gene are PRHDT and FYEKMQ (reference sequence). CDR3 length: 13 residues. V was shortened by 5 bases and J by 0 bases, with 5 bases between the two germline ends. The CDR3 protein is CASSDLAKNIQYF. CDR3 DNA: TGTGCCAGCAGCGACTTAGCCAAAAACATTCAGTACTTC.

The genes are TRBV9 and TRBJ2-7; 9 bases map to TRBD1. Germline CDR1 and CDR2: SGDLS and YYNGEE. The CDR3 is 16 residues long. The V and J ends lost 0 bases and 3 bases, in that order; junction bases with no gene match: 7. DNA for the CDR3: TGTGCCAGCAGCGTAGGACCGACAGGGGGAGACTACGAGCAGTACTTC. Protein product: CASSVGPTGGDYEQYF.

The rearrangement links TRBV20-1 to TRBJ1-3, with a tentative D call TRBD1 (5 bases). V was trimmed by 3 bases and J by 0 bases, leaving 15 bases between them. CDR1 is DFQATT, CDR2 SNEGSKA, per germline (reference sequence). The CDR3 totals 16 residues. This chain's CDR3 is CSASVRAGRSGNTIYF. The CDR3 DNA sequence: TGCAGTGCTAGTGTCAGGGCAGGGCGCTCTGGAAACACCATATATTTT.

This clone was picked up a small number of times. V and J are TRBV5-6 and TRBJ1-2; weak D call: TRBD1 (5 bases). V lost 1 base and J 8 bases, leaving 12 bases between the germline ends. This CDR3 region has 13 residues. CDR1 is SGHDT and CDR2 is YYEEEE in the germline V gene. CDR3 nucleotide sequence: TGTGCCAGCAGCTTGAGGGCAGGGAAGGGCTACACCTTC. Translated: CASSLRAGKGYTF.

J is TRBJ1-2 and V is TRBV6-5; possibly TRBD1 for D (5 bases). Germline V gene sequence: CDR1 MNHEY, CDR2 SVGAGI. The CDR3 sequence is 12 residues long. Trimming took 7 bases from V and 8 from J, leaving 14 bases between them. The CDR3: CASILRSGGYTF. The CDR3 bases are TGTGCCAGCATCCTGCGGTCAGGGGGCTACACCTTC.

This chain links TRBV5-1 with TRBJ2-5; possible D gene TRBD2, 5 bases. V was pared by 2 bases and J by 1 base, with 9 bases between. Looked up from germline, CDR1 is SGHRS and CDR2 is YFSETQ. CDR3 length: 14 amino acids. The chain's CDR3 is CASSFGGSQETQYF. The CDR3 DNA is TGCGCCAGCAGCTTTGGAGGATCCCAAGAGACCCAGTACTTC.

J is TRBJ1-3 and V is TRBV2; 8 positions match TRBD1. CDR3 length equals 15 residues. V lost 6 bases to trimming and J lost 3 bases; unmatched junction nucleotides: 7. Per germline, CDR1 SNHLY and CDR2 FYNNEI. CDR3 amino acids: CASSAGGAFGNTIYF. The CDR3 nucleotides read TGTGCCAGCAGCGCAGGGGGCGCTTTTGGAAACACCATATATTTT.

The chain has TRBV11-2 and TRBJ1-6; D call uncertain. The length of the CDR3 is 15 residues. V was clipped by 5 bases and J by 10 bases, with 18 bases between them. Germline V gene data show CDR1 as SGHAT and CDR2 as FQNNGV. CDR3 sequence: CASSPSAGGRSPLHF. Here the CDR3 DNA reads TGTGCCAGCAGCCCGTCCGCGGGCGGGAGGTCACCCCTCCACTTT.

The chain carries TRBV7-9 and TRBJ1-1; D not resolved. Germline assignment: CDR1 SEHNR and CDR2 FQNEAQ (reference sequence). CDR3 size: 14 residues. Trimming took 1 base from V and 5 from J, leaving 11 bases between them. The CDR3 loop reads CASSLGGIRTEAFF. The CDR3 nucleotides read TGTGCCAGCAGCTTAGGCGGCATTCGAACTGAAGCTTTCTTT.

V usage is TRBV11-2 and J usage is TRBJ1-3; no firm D call. The V end was cut by 8 bases, the J end by 0 bases, with 20 bases between. CDR3 length: 17 amino acids. CDR1 is SGHAT, CDR2 FQNNGV, per germline. The CDR3 sequence: CASGRPEDSSSGNTIYF. Here the CDR3 DNA reads TGTGCCAGCGGGCGCCCAGAGGACTCAAGCTCTGGAAACACCATATATTTT. Together with reference TRBV11-2 and TRBJ1-3, the CDR3 gives the full variable domain: EAGVAQSPRYKIIEKRQSVAFWCNPISGHATLYWYQQILGQGPKLLIQFQNNGVVDDSQLPKDRFSAERLKGVDSTLKIQPAKLEDSAVYLCASGRPEDSSSGNTIYFGEGSWLTVV.

The chain carries TRBV4-1 and TRBJ1-1; perhaps TRBD1 as D (5 bases). The V end lost 1 base, the J end lost 4 bases, and 10 bases lay between the germline ends. CDR1 and CDR2 from the germline V gene are MGHRA and YSYEKL. The CDR3 is 14 residues long. This CDR3 is CASSQGRGGTEAFF. CDR3 in DNA: TGCGCCAGCAGCCAAGGGCGGGGGGGCACTGAAGCTTTCTTT.

The sample holds one count of this clone. The chain combines TRBV12-3 or TRBV12-4 with TRBJ1-5; possibly TRBD1 for D (6 bases). The length of the CDR3 is 12 residues. V shed 5 bases and J shed 7 bases, with 9 bases lying between them. CDR3: CASSLQGQPQHF. CDR3 coding DNA: TGTGCCAGCAGTCTACAGGGCCAGCCCCAGCATTTT.

The V gene is TRBV24-1, the J gene TRBJ2-7, with 7 bases aligning to TRBD1. The germline gives CDR1 KGHDR, CDR2 SFDVKD. The CDR3 extends over 13 amino acids. V trimming: 3 bases; J trimming: 3 bases; junction bases outside the gene matches: 1. The CDR3 DNA sequence: TGTGCCACCAGTGATAACAGGGGCTACGAGCAGTACTTC. It yields the protein CATSDNRGYEQYF.

In DNA form, the CDR3 reads TGTGCCAGCAGTCCCAGACAGGGGGCACGTGAAAAACTGTTTTTT. It codes for CASSPRQGAREKLFF. The V call is TRBV27, the J call TRBJ1-4; 10 nucleotides line up with TRBD1. Germline lookup yields CDR1 MNHEY and CDR2 SMNVEV (reference sequence). Unmatched junction bases numbered 7, after V lost 5 bases and J lost 7 bases. The CDR3 consists of 15 residues.

CDR3 nucleotides: TGTGCCAGCAGGACCACCGGGACTTCATCCTACGAGCAGTACTTC. Translation: CASRTTGTSSYEQYF. The chain carries TRBV6-5 and TRBJ2-7, with D maybe TRBD2 (6 bases). The CDR3 is made up of 15 amino acids. Trimming stripped 6 bases from V and 1 base from J, with 16 bases between. Germline V CDR1 and CDR2: MNHEY, SVGAGI.

The chain joins TRBV5-1 to TRBJ2-1; the match to TRBD2 covers 7 bases. The CDR3 runs 16 residues. Germline V gives CDR1 SGHRS, CDR2 YFSETQ. V lost 0 bases and J lost 7; bases outside the gene matches: 10. CDR3 DNA: TGCGCCAGCAGCTTGGTGCGAGGACAAGCGGGAAATGAGCAGTTCTTC. Its translation is CASSLVRGQAGNEQFF.

The sample holds a few counts of this clone. The rearrangement links TRBV11-1 to TRBJ1-1; weak D call: TRBD1 (5 bases). The V end was cut by 3 bases, the J end by 0 bases, with 8 bases between. The CDR3 contains 14 residues. Per germline, CDR1 SGHAT and CDR2 FQDESV (reference sequence). The CDR3 sequence: CASSFEGVNTEAFF. The CDR3 DNA reads as TGTGCCAGCAGCTTCGAAGGGGTGAACACTGAAGCTTTCTTT.

The J gene is TRBJ1-5, the V gene TRBV28, with a weak D call TRBD1 (5 bases). Germline V gene data show CDR1 as MDHEN and CDR2 as SYDVKM. V lost 5 bases and J 6 bases, leaving 20 bases between the germline ends. The CDR3 spans 16 residues. The CDR3 loop is CASSTEVGRGGQPQHF. The CDR3, as DNA: TGTGCCAGCAGTACAGAAGTAGGCCGCGGGGGTCAGCCCCAGCATTTT.

The chain combines TRBV18 with TRBJ1-2, with a possible D match to TRBD1 (6 bases). Germline V gene data show CDR1 as KGHSH and CDR2 as LQKENI. V was cut by 5 bases and J by 5 bases, with 15 bases left in between. This CDR3 spans 14 amino acids. The CDR3 protein is CASSTTQTGYGYTF. The CDR3 coding sequence is TGTGCCAGCTCAACTACACAGACAGGATATGGCTACACCTTC.

This chain connects TRBV4-2 to TRBJ2-3, with TRBD2 identical over 16 bases. The V segment lost 4 bases and the J segment 0 bases; nucleotides outside the gene matches: 10. CDR1 is LGHNA, CDR2 YNFKEQ, per germline. The CDR3 runs 20 residues. The CDR3 nucleotides read TGTGCCAGCAGCCTAACGGGACTAGCGGGGGGGCCGGGTAGCACAGATACGCAGTATTTT. Amino acid sequence: CASSLTGLAGGPGSTDTQYF.

The J gene is TRBJ1-3, the V gene TRBV6-6; the D is unclear. CDR1 is MNHNY, CDR2 SVGAGI, per germline (reference sequence). Trimming removed 6 bases from V and 8 bases from J, with 20 bases in between. The CDR3 extends over 15 amino acids. CDR3 amino acids: CASSYPPGREYTIYF. The CDR3 DNA follows: TGTGCCAGCAGCTACCCGCCGGGAAGAGAGTACACCATATATTTT.

This clone appeared many times. The chain carries TRBV19 and TRBJ1-5; tentatively, D is TRBD1 (5 bases). V was pared by 5 bases and J by 5 bases, with 16 bases between. This CDR3 has 15 residues. CDR1 is LNHDA, CDR2 SQIVND, per germline (reference sequence). The CDR3 protein is CASSRNSGGYQPQHF. The DNA for the CDR3 is TGTGCCAGTAGTCGGAACTCCGGGGGATATCAGCCCCAGCATTTT.

CDR3 loop: CASSFPGLEKLFF. The CDR3 region has the DNA TGTGCCAGCAGTTTCCCAGGTTTGGAAAAACTGTTTTTT. The chain carries TRBV28 and TRBJ1-4; D uncertain. This CDR3 spans 13 amino acids. V gave up 3 bases and J gave up 8 bases, with 10 bases separating them. Germline CDR1 and CDR2: MDHEN and SYDVKM.

This chain connects TRBV7-2 to TRBJ2-5; 8 bases are shared with TRBD2. This CDR3 spans 16 amino acids. V was clipped by 1 base and J by 5 bases; unmatched bases: 9. Germline CDR1 is SGHTA and CDR2 is FQGNSA. CDR3 region: CASSLGAPGGRETQYF. CDR3 nucleotides: TGTGCCAGCAGCTTAGGCGCGCCGGGGGGGCGGGAGACCCAGTACTTC.

V and J are TRBV2 and TRBJ1-4; D might be TRBD1 (5 bases). Per the germline V gene, CDR1 is SNHLY and CDR2 is FYNNEI. With 6 bases removed from V and 3 bases from J, the gap between germline ends came to 8 bases. The CDR3 runs to 13 residues. The CDR3 protein is CASRWGSNEKLFF. The CDR3 DNA follows: TGTGCCAGCAGATGGGGCTCTAATGAAAAACTGTTTTTT.

This chain connects TRBV18 to TRBJ1-1; 8 bases line up with TRBD1. CDR1 KGHSH and CDR2 LQKENI come from the germline V gene. This CDR3 is built from 17 residues. V trimming: 2 bases; J trimming: 1 base; junction bases outside the gene matches: 9. This chain's CDR3 is CASSPLLTGAPNTEAFF. The CDR3, as DNA: TGTGCCAGCTCACCATTACTGACAGGGGCCCCGAACACTGAAGCTTTCTTT.